These 13 T cell receptor beta chains originate from one sample sequenced in a study of identical twins. One entry per CDR3 protein, called by TCRdb with MiXCR from the 5' RACE reads. The table shows roughly 470,000 distinct CDR3 sequences, with roughly an eighth occurring only once. Another study also made use of these data, one on yellow fever vaccine responses in identical twins.

Sequencing was done on a sample of CD4+ T cells sorted from blood. Every receptor here comes from a woman between 18 and 29 years old in good health.

The V gene is TRBV21-1, the J gene TRBJ1-1; the table's D call TRBD1 went unverified against the DNA. TRBV21-1 is deemed a pseudogene. There are 13 residues in the CDR3. The CDR3 protein is CASNRGSDTEAFF. For the CDR3, the DNA is TGTGCCAGCAACCGGGGGTCGGACACTGAAGCTTTCTTT.

This clonotype showed up just a few times. This chain uses TRBV25-1 with TRBJ2-7; 8 bases agree with TRBD1. There are 14 residues in the CDR3. Germline CDR1 and CDR2: MGHDK and SYGVNS. V trimming: 5 bases; J trimming: 6 bases; junction bases outside the gene matches: 9. Written as DNA, the CDR3 is TGTGCCAGCAGTTCCCGTCACAGGGGGACCGAGCAGTACTTC. Its protein is CASSSRHRGTEQYF.

This clonotype was found many times. This chain uses TRBV12-3 or TRBV12-4 with TRBJ2-3; D is unclear. The V and J ends lost 8 bases and 3 bases respectively, with 12 bases between them. The CDR3 sequence is 13 residues long. CDR3 sequence reads: CASRSDITDTQYF. CDR3 DNA: TGTGCCAGCCGGTCGGATATTACAGATACGCAGTATTTT.

This clonotype occurred many times. This sequence joins TRBV27 and TRBJ2-4; TRBD1 is a possible D gene (6 bases). This CDR3 contains 16 residues. Germline V lookup: CDR1 MNHEY, CDR2 SMNVEV (reference sequence). Trimming cost V 8 bases and J 0 bases, with 17 bases left between them. CDR3 sequence: CASRPGHNVAKNIQYF. CDR3 nucleotides: TGTGCCAGCCGCCCGGGACACAACGTAGCCAAAAACATTCAGTACTTC.

This clonotype was seen a few times. The chain has TRBV20-1 and TRBJ1-5, with D maybe TRBD1 (6 bases). The germline V and J ends were trimmed by 5 bases and 3 bases, with 17 bases remaining between them. Germline values: CDR1 DFQATT, CDR2 SNEGSKA (reference sequence). There are 15 residues in the CDR3. The CDR3 region is CSALDRRQVNQPQHF. The CDR3 DNA reads TGCAGTGCTCTTGATCGTAGACAGGTCAATCAGCCCCAGCATTTT.

This clonotype has only a few counts. V gene TRBV25-1 combines with J gene TRBJ2-3; TRBD1 matches 9 bases. The CDR3 totals 18 residues. From germline, CDR1 is MGHDK and CDR2 SYGVNS. V trimming: 8 bases; J trimming: 2 bases; junction bases outside the gene matches: 17. CDR3 protein: CASRTNLGQGPTTDTQYF. The DNA of the CDR3 is TGTGCCAGCCGCACTAATTTGGGACAGGGCCCCACCACAGATACGCAGTATTTT.

In this sample, this clonotype turned up many times. The chain is built from TRBV9 and TRBJ2-3, with 8 nucleotides matching TRBD1. Trimming cost V 3 bases and J 1 base; bases outside gene matches: 1. This CDR3 spans 14 amino acids. Germline values: CDR1 SGDLS, CDR2 YYNGEE. CDR3 residues: CASSAGQGTDTQYF. Here the CDR3 DNA reads TGTGCCAGCAGCGCGGGACAGGGCACAGATACGCAGTATTTT.

The chain joins TRBV5-4 to TRBJ2-5; D is unresolved. The CDR3 has 16 amino acids. V gave up 0 bases and J gave up 5 bases, with 17 bases separating them. The germline V gene has CDR1 SGHNT and CDR2 YYREEE (reference sequence). CDR3 region: CASSLGGSPVQETQYF. CDR3 coding DNA: TGTGCCAGCAGCTTGGGCGGCTCCCCAGTTCAGGAGACCCAGTACTTC.

This clonotype was detected only once. A much larger clone lies one base from this, so it may be a read error. The gene calls are TRBV3-1 and TRBJ2-7; D is uncertain. V was trimmed by 3 bases and J by 5 bases, leaving 5 bases between them. Germline loops: CDR1 LGHDT, CDR2 YNNKEL (reference sequence). There are 11 residues in the CDR3. This chain's CDR3 is CASSQIDEQYF. As DNA, the CDR3 is TGTGCCAGCAGCCAGATCGACGAGCAGTACTTC.

This clonotype was counted only a few times. The rearrangement joins TRBV4-1 to TRBJ2-3; D may be TRBD2 (6 bases). The germline V gene encodes CDR1 MGHRA and CDR2 YSYEKL. CDR3 length: 15 residues. The V gene lost 3 bases and the J gene lost 6 bases, with 16 bases spanning the gap. This CDR3 is CASSHLSGIGDTQYF. The DNA for the CDR3 is TGCGCCAGCAGCCACCTTAGCGGAATTGGGGATACGCAGTATTTT.

This clonotype came up a few times. The rearrangement uses TRBV6-4 and TRBJ2-3, with a possible D match to TRBD2 (5 bases). The CDR3 has 14 amino acids. V was cut by 0 bases and J by 7 bases, with 11 bases left in between. CDR1 is MRHNA and CDR2 is SNTAGT in the germline V gene. The CDR3 region has the DNA TGTGCCAGCAGTGACTCCGGGAACCTACATACGCAGTATTTT. It specifies CASSDSGNLHTQYF.

The V and J genes are TRBV29-1 and TRBJ2-3; D might be TRBD1 (5 bases). Germline V gives CDR1 SQVTM, CDR2 ANQGSEA. This CDR3 is built from 13 residues. With 7 bases removed from V and 2 bases from J, the gap between germline ends came to 13 bases. This CDR3 reads CSDGHVTTDTQYF. In DNA form, the CDR3 reads TGCAGCGACGGACACGTCACCACAGATACGCAGTATTTT.

This rearrangement joins TRBV5-4 to TRBJ2-5; 9 bases align to TRBD1. CDR3 length: 15 amino acids. Germline V gene data show CDR1 as SGHNT and CDR2 as YYREEE (reference sequence). The trim removed 3 bases at V and 9 bases at J, leaving 12 bases unmatched. CDR3 loop: CASSSGQGSRVAQYF. CDR3 DNA sequence: TGTGCCAGCAGCTCCGGACAGGGGAGTAGGGTGGCCCAGTACTTC.